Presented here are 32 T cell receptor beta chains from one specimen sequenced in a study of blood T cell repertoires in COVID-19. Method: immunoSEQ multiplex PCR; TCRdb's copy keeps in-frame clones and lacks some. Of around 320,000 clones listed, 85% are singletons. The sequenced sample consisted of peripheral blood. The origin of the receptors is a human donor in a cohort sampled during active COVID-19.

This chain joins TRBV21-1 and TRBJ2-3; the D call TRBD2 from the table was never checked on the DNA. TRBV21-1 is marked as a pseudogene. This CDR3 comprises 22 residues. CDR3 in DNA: TGTGCCAGCAGCAAATGTCAAGCGGGACTAGCGGGGGGGCCAGAAGCCACAGATACGCAGTATTTT. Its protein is CASSKCQAGLAGGPEATDTQYF.

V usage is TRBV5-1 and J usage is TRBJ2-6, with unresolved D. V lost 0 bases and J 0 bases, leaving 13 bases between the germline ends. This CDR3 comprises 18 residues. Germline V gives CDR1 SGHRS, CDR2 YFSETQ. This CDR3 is CASSLAGRNVSGANVLTF. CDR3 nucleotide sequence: TGCGCCAGCAGCTTGGCCGGCAGGAACGTCTCTGGGGCCAACGTCCTGACTTTC.

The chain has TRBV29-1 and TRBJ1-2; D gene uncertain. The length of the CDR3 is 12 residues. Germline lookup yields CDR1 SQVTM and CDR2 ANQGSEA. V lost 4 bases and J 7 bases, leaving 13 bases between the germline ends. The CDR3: CSVGSQSIGYTF. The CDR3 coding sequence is TGCAGCGTTGGCTCCCAGTCGATTGGCTACACCTTC.

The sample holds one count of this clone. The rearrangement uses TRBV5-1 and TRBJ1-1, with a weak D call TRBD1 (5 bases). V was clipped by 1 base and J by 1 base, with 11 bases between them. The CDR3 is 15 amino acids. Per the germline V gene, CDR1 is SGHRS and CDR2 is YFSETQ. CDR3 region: CASSLTGVGNTEAFF. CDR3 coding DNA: TGCGCCAGCAGCTTGACAGGAGTAGGGAACACTGAAGCTTTCTTT.

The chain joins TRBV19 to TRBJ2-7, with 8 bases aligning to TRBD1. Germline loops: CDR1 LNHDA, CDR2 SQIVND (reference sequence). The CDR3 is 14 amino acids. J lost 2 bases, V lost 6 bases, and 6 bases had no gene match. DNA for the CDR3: TGTGCCAGTAGAACCGGGACAGGAGCCTACGAGCAGTACTTC. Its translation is CASRTGTGAYEQYF. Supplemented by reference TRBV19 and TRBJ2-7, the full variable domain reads DGGITQSPKYLFRKEGQNVTLSCEQNLNHDAMYWYRQDPGQGLRLIYYSQIVNDFQKGDIAEGYSVSREKKESFPLTVTSAQKNPTAFYLCASRTGTGAYEQYFGPGTRLTVT.

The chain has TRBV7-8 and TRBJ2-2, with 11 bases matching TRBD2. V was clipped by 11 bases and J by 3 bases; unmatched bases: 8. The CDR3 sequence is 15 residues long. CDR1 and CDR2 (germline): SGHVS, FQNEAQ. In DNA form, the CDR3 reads TGTGCCCCAACCCCACTAGCGGGGGACACCGGGGAGCTGTTTTTT. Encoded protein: CAPTPLAGDTGELFF.

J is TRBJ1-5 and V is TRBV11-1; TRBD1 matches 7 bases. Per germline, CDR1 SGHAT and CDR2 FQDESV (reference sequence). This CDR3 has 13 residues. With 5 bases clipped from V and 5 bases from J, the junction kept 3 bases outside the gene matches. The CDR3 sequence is CASSRQGDQPQHF. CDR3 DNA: TGTGCCAGCAGCCGACAGGGAGATCAGCCCCAGCATTTT.

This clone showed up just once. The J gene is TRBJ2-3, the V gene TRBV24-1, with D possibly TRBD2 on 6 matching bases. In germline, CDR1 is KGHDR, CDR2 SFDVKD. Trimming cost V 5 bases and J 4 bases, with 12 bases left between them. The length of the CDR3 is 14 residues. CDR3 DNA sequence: TGTGCCACCAGTGTGGCAAGGGAGGCAGATACGCAGTATTTT. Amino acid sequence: CATSVAREADTQYF.

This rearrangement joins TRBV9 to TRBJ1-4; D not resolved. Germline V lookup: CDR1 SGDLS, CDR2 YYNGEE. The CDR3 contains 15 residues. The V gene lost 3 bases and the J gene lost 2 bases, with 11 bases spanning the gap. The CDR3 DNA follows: TGTGCCAGCAGCGGCGCGGATATCACTAATGAAAAACTGTTTTTT. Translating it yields CASSGADITNEKLFF.

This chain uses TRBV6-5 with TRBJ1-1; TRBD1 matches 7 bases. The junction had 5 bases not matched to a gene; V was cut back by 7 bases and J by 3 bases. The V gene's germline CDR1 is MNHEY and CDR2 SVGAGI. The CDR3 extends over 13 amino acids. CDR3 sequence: CASKDTGDTEAFF. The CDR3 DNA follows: TGTGCCAGCAAGGATACAGGGGACACTGAAGCTTTCTTT.

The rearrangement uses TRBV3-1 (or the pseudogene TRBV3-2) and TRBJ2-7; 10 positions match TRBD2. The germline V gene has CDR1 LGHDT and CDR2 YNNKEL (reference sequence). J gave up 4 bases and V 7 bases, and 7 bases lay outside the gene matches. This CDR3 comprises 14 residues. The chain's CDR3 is CASNEAGGPYEQYF. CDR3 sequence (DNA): TGTGCCAGCAACGAAGCGGGGGGGCCATACGAGCAGTACTTC.

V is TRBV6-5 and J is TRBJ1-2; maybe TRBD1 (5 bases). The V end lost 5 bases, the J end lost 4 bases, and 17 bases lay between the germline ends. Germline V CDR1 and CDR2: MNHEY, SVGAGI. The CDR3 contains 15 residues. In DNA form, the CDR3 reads TGTGCCAGCAGTCCCGGGACTTCAGGAATCTATGGCTACACCTTC. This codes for CASSPGTSGIYGYTF.

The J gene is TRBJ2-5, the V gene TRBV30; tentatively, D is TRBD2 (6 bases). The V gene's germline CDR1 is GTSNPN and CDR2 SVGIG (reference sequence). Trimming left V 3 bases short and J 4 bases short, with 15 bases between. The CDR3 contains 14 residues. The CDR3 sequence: CAWSNRLVRETQYF. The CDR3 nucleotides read TGTGCCTGGAGCAATAGACTAGTTCGAGAGACCCAGTACTTC.

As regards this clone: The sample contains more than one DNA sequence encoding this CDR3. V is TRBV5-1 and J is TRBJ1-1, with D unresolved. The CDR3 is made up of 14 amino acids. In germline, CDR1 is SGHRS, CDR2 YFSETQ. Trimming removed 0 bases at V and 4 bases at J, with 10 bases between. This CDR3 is CASSLGRGVTEAFF. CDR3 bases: TGCGCCAGCAGCTTGGGCAGAGGAGTCACTGAAGCTTTCTTT.

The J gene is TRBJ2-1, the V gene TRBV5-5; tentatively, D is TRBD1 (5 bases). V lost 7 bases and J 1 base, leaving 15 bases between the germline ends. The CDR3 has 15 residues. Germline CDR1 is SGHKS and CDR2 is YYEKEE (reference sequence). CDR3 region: CASYSRAASYNEQFF. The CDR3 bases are TGTGCCAGCTACTCCAGGGCGGCTTCCTACAATGAGCAGTTCTTC.

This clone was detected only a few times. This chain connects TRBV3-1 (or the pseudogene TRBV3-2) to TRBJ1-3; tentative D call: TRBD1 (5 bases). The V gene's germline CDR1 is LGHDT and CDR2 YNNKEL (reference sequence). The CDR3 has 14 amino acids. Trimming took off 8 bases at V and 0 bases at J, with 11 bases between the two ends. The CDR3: CASGEQDSGNTIYF. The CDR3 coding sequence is TGTGCCAGCGGGGAACAGGACTCTGGAAACACCATATATTTT.

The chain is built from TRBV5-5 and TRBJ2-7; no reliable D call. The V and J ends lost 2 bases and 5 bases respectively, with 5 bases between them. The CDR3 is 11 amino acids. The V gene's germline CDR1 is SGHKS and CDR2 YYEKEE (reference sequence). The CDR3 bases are TGTGCCAGCAGCTTTATCGACGAGCAGTACTTC. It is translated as CASSFIDEQYF.

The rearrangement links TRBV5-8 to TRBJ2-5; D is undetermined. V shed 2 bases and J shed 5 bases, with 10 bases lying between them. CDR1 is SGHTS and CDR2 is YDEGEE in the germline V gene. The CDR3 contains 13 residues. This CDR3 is CASSFQAQETQYF. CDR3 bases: TGTGCCAGCAGCTTTCAGGCCCAGGAGACCCAGTACTTC. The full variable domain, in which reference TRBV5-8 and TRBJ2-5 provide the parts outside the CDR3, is EAGVTQSPTHLIKTRGQQATLRCSPISGHTSVYWYQQALGLGLQFLLWYDEGEERNRGNFPPRFSGRQFPNYSSELNVNALELEDSALYLCASSFQAQETQYFGPGTRLLVL.

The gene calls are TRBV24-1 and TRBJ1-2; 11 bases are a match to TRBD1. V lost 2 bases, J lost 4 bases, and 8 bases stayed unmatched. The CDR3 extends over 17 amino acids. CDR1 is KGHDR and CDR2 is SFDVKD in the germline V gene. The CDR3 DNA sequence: TGTGCCACCAGTGATTATAAGCGGGACAGGGGGATCTATGGCTACACCTTC. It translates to CATSDYKRDRGIYGYTF.

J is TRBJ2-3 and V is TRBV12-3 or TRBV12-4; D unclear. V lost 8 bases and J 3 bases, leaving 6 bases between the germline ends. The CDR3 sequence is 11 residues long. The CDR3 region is CASLTTDTQYF. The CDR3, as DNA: TGTGCCAGCCTTACTACAGATACGCAGTATTTT.

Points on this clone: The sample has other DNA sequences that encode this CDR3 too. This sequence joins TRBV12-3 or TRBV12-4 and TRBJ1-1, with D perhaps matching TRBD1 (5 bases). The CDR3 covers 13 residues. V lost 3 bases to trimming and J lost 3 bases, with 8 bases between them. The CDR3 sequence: CASSLRRDTEAFF. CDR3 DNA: TGTGCCAGCAGTTTGCGCAGGGACACTGAAGCTTTCTTT.

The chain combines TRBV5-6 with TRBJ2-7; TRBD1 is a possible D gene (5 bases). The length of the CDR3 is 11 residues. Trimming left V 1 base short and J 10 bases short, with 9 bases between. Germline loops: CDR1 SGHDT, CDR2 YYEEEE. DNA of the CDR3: TGTGCCAGCAGCTTGATACAGGATCAGTACTTC. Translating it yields CASSLIQDQYF.

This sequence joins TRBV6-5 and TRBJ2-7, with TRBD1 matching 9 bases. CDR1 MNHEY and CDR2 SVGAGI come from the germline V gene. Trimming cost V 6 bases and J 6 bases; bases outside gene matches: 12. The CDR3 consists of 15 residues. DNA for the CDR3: TGTGCCAGCAGCCCCGCGGGACAGGGTCGGTTCGAGCAGTACTTC. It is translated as CASSPAGQGRFEQYF.

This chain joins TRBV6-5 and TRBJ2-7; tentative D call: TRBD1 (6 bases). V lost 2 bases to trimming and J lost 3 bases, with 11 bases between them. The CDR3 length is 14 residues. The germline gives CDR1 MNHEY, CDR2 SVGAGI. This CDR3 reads CASSYDGQNYEQYF. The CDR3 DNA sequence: TGTGCCAGCAGTTACGACGGACAGAACTACGAGCAGTACTTC.

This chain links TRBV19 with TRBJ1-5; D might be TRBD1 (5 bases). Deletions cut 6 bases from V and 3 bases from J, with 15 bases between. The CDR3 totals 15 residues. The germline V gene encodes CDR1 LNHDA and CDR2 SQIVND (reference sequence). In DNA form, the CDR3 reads TGTGCCAGTAGGATCCGGGGGAGCCCCAATCAGCCCCAGCATTTT. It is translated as CASRIRGSPNQPQHF.

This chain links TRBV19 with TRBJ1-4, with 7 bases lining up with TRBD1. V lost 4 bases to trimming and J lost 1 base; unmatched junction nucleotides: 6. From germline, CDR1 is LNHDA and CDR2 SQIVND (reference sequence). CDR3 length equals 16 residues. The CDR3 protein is CASSRDREGTNEKLFF. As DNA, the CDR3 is TGTGCCAGTAGTAGAGACAGGGAAGGAACTAATGAAAAACTGTTTTTT.

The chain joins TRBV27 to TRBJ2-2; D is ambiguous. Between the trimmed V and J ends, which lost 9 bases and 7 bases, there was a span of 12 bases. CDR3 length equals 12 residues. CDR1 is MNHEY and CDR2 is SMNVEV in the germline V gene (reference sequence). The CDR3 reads CASCYSGGELFF. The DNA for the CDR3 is TGTGCCAGTTGTTATTCCGGCGGGGAGCTGTTTTTT.

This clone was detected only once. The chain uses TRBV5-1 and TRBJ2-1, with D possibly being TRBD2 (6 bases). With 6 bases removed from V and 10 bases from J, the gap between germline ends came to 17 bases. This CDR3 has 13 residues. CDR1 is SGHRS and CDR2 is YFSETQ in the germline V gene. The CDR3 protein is CASTRDGAWEQFF. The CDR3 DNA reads TGCGCCAGCACGCGGGATGGGGCTTGGGAGCAGTTCTTC.

The CDR3 region is CASSRGWGTEAFF. As DNA, the CDR3 is TGTGCCAGCAGTAGGGGGTGGGGGACTGAAGCTTTCTTT. The chain employs TRBV6-5 and TRBJ1-1; weak D call: TRBD1 (6 bases). The ends were cut back, 5 bases at V and 5 bases at J, with 12 bases in the middle. The CDR3 has 13 residues. Germline lookup yields CDR1 MNHEY and CDR2 SVGAGI.

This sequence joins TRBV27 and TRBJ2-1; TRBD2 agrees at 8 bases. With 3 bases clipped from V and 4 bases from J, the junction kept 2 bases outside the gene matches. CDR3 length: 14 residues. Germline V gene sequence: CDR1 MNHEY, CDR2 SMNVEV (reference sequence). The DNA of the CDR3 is TGTGCCAGCAGTTTCAGCGGGGGATACAATGAGCAGTTCTTC. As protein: CASSFSGGYNEQFF.

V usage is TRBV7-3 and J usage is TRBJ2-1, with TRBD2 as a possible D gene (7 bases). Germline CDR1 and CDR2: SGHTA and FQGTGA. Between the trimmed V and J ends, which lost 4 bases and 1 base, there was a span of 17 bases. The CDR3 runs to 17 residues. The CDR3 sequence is CASSSFGGPLSYNEQFF. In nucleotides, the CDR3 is TGTGCCAGCAGCTCCTTCGGGGGGCCCCTTTCCTACAATGAGCAGTTCTTC.

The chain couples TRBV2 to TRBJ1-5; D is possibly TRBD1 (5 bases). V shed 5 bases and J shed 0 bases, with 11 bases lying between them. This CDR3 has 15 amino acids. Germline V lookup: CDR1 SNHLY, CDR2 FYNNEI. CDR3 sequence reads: CASSTRQTSNQPQHF. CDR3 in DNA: TGTGCCAGCAGTACACGACAGACTAGCAATCAGCCCCAGCATTTT.